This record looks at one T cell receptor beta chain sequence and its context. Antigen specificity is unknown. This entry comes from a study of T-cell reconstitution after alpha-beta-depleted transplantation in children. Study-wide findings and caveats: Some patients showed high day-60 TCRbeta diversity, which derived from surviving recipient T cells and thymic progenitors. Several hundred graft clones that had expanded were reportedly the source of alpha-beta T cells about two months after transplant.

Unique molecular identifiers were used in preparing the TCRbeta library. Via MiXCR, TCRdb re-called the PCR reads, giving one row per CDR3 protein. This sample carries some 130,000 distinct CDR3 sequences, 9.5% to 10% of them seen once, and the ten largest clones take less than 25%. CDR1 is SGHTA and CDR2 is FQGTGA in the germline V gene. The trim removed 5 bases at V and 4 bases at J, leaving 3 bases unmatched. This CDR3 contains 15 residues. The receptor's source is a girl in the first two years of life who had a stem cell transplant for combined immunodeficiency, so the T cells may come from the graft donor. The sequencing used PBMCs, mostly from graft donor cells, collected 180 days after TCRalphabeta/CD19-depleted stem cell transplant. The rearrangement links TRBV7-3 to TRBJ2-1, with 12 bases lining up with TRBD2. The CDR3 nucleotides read TGTGCCAGCAGCCGCACTAGCGGGAGGTACAATGAGCAGTTCTTC. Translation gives CASSRTSGRYNEQFF.